This is a list of T cell receptor beta chains from one sample in a study of Graves' ophthalmopathy and Graves' hyperthyroidism. MiXCR, run by TCRdb on the multiplex PCR reads, gives a single entry per CDR3 protein. The sample carries hundreds of thousands of distinct CDR3 sequences, roughly 41% recorded once. The sequencing sample was made of peripheral blood. Receptor source: an adult man with Graves' ophthalmopathy. The CDR3 runs from the conserved cysteine through the conserved F or W. A D gene is named only where the DNA matches it firmly. Only part of the rows carry a size: once, few, many, or a class if the clone is expanded.

V gene: TRBV7-2
J gene: TRBJ2-5
clone size: .
D gene: TRBD1
CDR3 protein: CASSADSSRGPKETQYF
CDR3 DNA: TGCGCCAGCAGCGCCGATAGCTCCAGGGGGCCAAAAGAGACCCAGTACTTC

V gene: TRBV10-3
J gene: TRBJ1-2
clone size: .
D gene: TRBD1
CDR3 protein: CANNLRQGDGYTF
CDR3 DNA: TGTGCCAACAATTTACGACAGGGAGATGGCTACACCTTC

V gene: TRBV2
J gene: TRBJ1-2
clone size: .
D gene: .
CDR3 protein: CASRGGLFYGYTF
CDR3 DNA: TGTGCCAGCAGGGGGGGCCTGTTTTATGGCTACACCTTC

V gene: TRBV6-6
J gene: TRBJ1-6
clone size: .
D gene: .
CDR3 protein: CASTLLGATPNSPLHF
CDR3 DNA: TGTGCCAGCACCCTACTAGGTGCCACACCGAATTCACCCCTCCACTTT

V gene: TRBV10-3
J gene: TRBJ1-1
clone size: .
D gene: TRBD1
CDR3 protein: CAIREDRATDTEAFF
CDR3 DNA: TGTGCCATCAGGGAAGACAGGGCAACCGACACTGAAGCTTTCTTT

V gene: TRBV6-5
J gene: TRBJ1-6
clone size: .
D gene: TRBD1
CDR3 protein: CASMSTGGSYNSPLHF
CDR3 DNA: TGTGCCAGCATGTCTACAGGGGGCTCCTATAATTCACCCCTCCACTTT

V gene: TRBV7-9
J gene: TRBJ1-1
clone size: .
D gene: .
CDR3 protein: CASSLGQVRDTEAFF
CDR3 DNA: TGTGCCAGCAGCCTAGGACAAGTTCGTGACACTGAAGCTTTCTTT

V gene: TRBV6-2/TRBV6-3
J gene: TRBJ2-7
clone size: .
D gene: .
CDR3 protein: CASSYLGGSYEQYF
CDR3 DNA: TGTGCCAGCAGTTATCTAGGGGGCTCCTACGAGCAGTACTTC

V gene: TRBV2
J gene: TRBJ1-5
clone size: many
D gene: .
CDR3 protein: CASSGDQPQHF
CDR3 DNA: TGTGCCAGCAGTGGGGATCAGCCCCAGCATTTT

V gene: TRBV24-1
J gene: TRBJ1-2
clone size: .
D gene: TRBD1
CDR3 protein: CATSDRQGVGYTF
CDR3 DNA: TGTGCCACCAGTGATCGACAGGGGGTCGGCTACACCTTC

V gene: TRBV12-3/TRBV12-4
J gene: TRBJ1-3
clone size: few
D gene: TRBD1
CDR3 protein: CASTLTGGNTIYF
CDR3 DNA: TGTGCCAGCACCCTGACAGGGGGAAACACCATATATTTT

V gene: TRBV2
J gene: TRBJ1-2
clone size: .
D gene: .
CDR3 protein: CATRDMAVNYGYTF
CDR3 DNA: TGTGCCACCCGGGACATGGCTGTGAACTATGGCTACACCTTC

V gene: TRBV29-1
J gene: TRBJ1-1
clone size: many
D gene: TRBD1
CDR3 protein: CSIARQGEAEAFF
CDR3 DNA: TGCAGCATTGCTAGACAGGGTGAGGCTGAAGCTTTCTTT

V gene: TRBV2
J gene: TRBJ1-2
clone size: .
D gene: .
CDR3 protein: CATSSAGTGNYGYTF
CDR3 DNA: TGTGCCACCAGCAGTGCAGGGACGGGAAACTATGGCTACACCTTC

V gene: TRBV24-1
J gene: TRBJ1-2
clone size: many
D gene: .
CDR3 protein: CATSNSGRSYGYTF
CDR3 DNA: TGTGCCACCAGTAATTCCGGCAGGTCCTATGGCTACACCTTC

V gene: TRBV2
J gene: TRBJ2-7
clone size: .
D gene: .
CDR3 protein: CASSPTTRGRHEQYF
CDR3 DNA: TGTGCCAGCAGCCCTACTACGCGTGGAAGGCACGAGCAGTACTTC

V gene: TRBV11-3
J gene: TRBJ2-5
clone size: few
D gene: .
CDR3 protein: CASSGSLGETQYF
CDR3 DNA: TGTGCCAGCAGTGGAAGCCTCGGGGAGACCCAGTACTTC

V gene: TRBV24-1
J gene: TRBJ2-6
clone size: .
D gene: .
CDR3 protein: CVTSEGRQISGANVLTF
CDR3 DNA: TGTGTCACCAGTGAGGGCAGACAAATCTCTGGGGCCAACGTCCTGACTTTC

V gene: TRBV10-3
J gene: TRBJ2-7
clone size: .
D gene: .
CDR3 protein: CATSEYEQYF
CDR3 DNA: TGTGCCACCAGTGAATACGAGCAGTACTTC

V gene: TRBV15
J gene: TRBJ1-2
clone size: many
D gene: TRBD1
CDR3 protein: CATSRGGQGANYGYTF
CDR3 DNA: TGTGCCACCAGCAGAGGCGGACAGGGAGCTAACTATGGCTACACCTTC

V gene: TRBV19
J gene: TRBJ2-5
clone size: many
D gene: TRBD2
CDR3 protein: CASSRLAGGRQETQYF
CDR3 DNA: TGTGCCAGTAGTAGACTAGCGGGAGGTCGACAAGAGACCCAGTACTTC

V gene: TRBV10-1
J gene: TRBJ2-7
clone size: .
D gene: TRBD2
CDR3 protein: CASSEEGSATSGRTIYEQYF
CDR3 DNA: TGCGCCAGCAGTGAGGAGGGTTCTGCGACTAGCGGGAGAACTATTTACGAGCAGTACTTC

V gene: TRBV29-1
J gene: TRBJ1-1
clone size: many
D gene: .
CDR3 protein: CSVERQARGTEAFF
CDR3 DNA: TGCAGCGTTGAAAGGCAGGCACGGGGCACTGAAGCTTTCTTT

V gene: TRBV20-1
J gene: TRBJ1-5
clone size: many
D gene: .
CDR3 protein: CSGIPWRSNQPQHF
CDR3 DNA: TGCAGTGGGATCCCTTGGCGTAGCAATCAGCCCCAGCATTTT

V gene: TRBV29-1
J gene: TRBJ1-2
clone size: many
D gene: .
CDR3 protein: CSEYTNYGYTF
CDR3 DNA: TGCAGTGAATACACTAACTATGGCTACACCTTC

V gene: TRBV5-6
J gene: TRBJ2-6
clone size: many
D gene: .
CDR3 protein: CASSFVRTSGANVLTF
CDR3 DNA: TGTGCCAGCAGCTTCGTACGGACCTCTGGGGCCAACGTCCTGACTTTC

V gene: TRBV16
J gene: TRBJ1-5
clone size: .
D gene: .
CDR3 protein: CASSHLDRGGSNQPQHF
CDR3 DNA: TGTGCCAGCAGCCATTTAGATCGGGGGGGGAGCAATCAGCCCCAGCATTTT

V gene: TRBV25-1
J gene: TRBJ2-2
clone size: .
D gene: .
CDR3 protein: CASGSLGTGELFF
CDR3 DNA: TGTGCCAGCGGGAGTCTGGGCACCGGGGAGCTGTTTTTT

V gene: TRBV20-1
J gene: TRBJ2-7
clone size: .
D gene: TRBD1
CDR3 protein: CSARDGTGGREQYF
CDR3 DNA: TGCAGTGCTAGAGATGGGACAGGGGGCCGCGAGCAGTACTTC

V gene: TRBV29-1
J gene: TRBJ1-5
clone size: once
D gene: TRBD1
CDR3 protein: CSPGQGGQPQHF
CDR3 DNA: TGCAGCCCGGGACAGGGAGGTCAGCCCCAGCATTTT

V gene: TRBV5-1
J gene: TRBJ2-5
clone size: many
D gene: .
CDR3 protein: CASSLESGRQETQYF
CDR3 DNA: TGCGCCAGCAGCTTGGAGTCGGGCAGACAAGAGACCCAGTACTTC

V gene: TRBV7-9
J gene: TRBJ1-2
clone size: many
D gene: TRBD1
CDR3 protein: CASSLGTGGYTF
CDR3 DNA: TGTGCCAGCAGCTTGGGGACAGGTGGCTACACCTTC

V gene: TRBV12-3/TRBV12-4
J gene: TRBJ2-2
clone size: few
D gene: TRBD1
CDR3 protein: CASSLGQGANGELFF
CDR3 DNA: TGTGCCAGCAGTTTGGGACAGGGGGCGAACGGGGAGCTGTTTTTT

V gene: TRBV10-3
J gene: TRBJ1-6
clone size: .
D gene: TRBD1
CDR3 protein: CAISESWTGIEPPLHF
CDR3 DNA: TGTGCCATCAGTGAGTCGTGGACAGGGATCGAACCACCCCTCCACTTT

V gene: TRBV29-1
J gene: TRBJ1-3
clone size: .
D gene: TRBD1
CDR3 protein: CGVEGGGTGNTIYF
CDR3 DNA: TGCGGCGTTGAAGGGGGCGGCACTGGAAACACCATATATTTT

V gene: TRBV14
J gene: TRBJ1-2
clone size: .
D gene: .
CDR3 protein: CASSHGQERYGYTF
CDR3 DNA: TGTGCCAGCAGCCACGGACAAGAGAGGTATGGCTACACCTTC

V gene: TRBV24-1
J gene: TRBJ1-5
clone size: few
D gene: TRBD1
CDR3 protein: CASSGRGFNQPQHF
CDR3 DNA: TGTGCCAGCAGTGGCAGGGGGTTTAATCAGCCCCAGCATTTT

V gene: TRBV2
J gene: TRBJ2-7
clone size: .
D gene: .
CDR3 protein: CASSQKGSYEQYF
CDR3 DNA: TGTGCCAGCAGCCAAAAGGGTTCCTACGAGCAGTACTTC

V gene: TRBV27
J gene: TRBJ1-1
clone size: .
D gene: .
CDR3 protein: CAAFSNTEAFF
CDR3 DNA: TGTGCCGCCTTCTCGAACACTGAAGCTTTCTTT

V gene: TRBV24-1
J gene: TRBJ2-5
clone size: .
D gene: .
CDR3 protein: CASRSPDRTSQETQYF
CDR3 DNA: TGTGCCAGCAGATCACCCGACAGGACCTCTCAAGAGACCCAGTACTTC

V gene: TRBV12-3/TRBV12-4
J gene: TRBJ1-5
clone size: .
D gene: .
CDR3 protein: CASSLLHQGRLRNQPQHF
CDR3 DNA: TGTGCCAGCAGTTTACTTCATCAGGGGCGCTTAAGGAATCAGCCCCAGCATTTT